These 24 T cell receptor beta chains were all obtained from the same sample, sequenced in a study of radiotherapy plus CTLA-4 blockade in lung cancer. Clones were read by immunoSEQ multiplex PCR, and TCRdb kept only the in-frame ones, dropping some. The sample shows 25,000 to 40,000 clones, 70% of them seen only once. The sequences come from peripheral blood, collected from a patient treated with radiotherapy plus ipilimumab. The receptors were gathered from a human donor with non-small cell lung cancer who had stable disease on radiotherapy plus ipilimumab.

The chain links TRBV11-3 to TRBJ1-1, with 7 bases aligning to TRBD1. The V gene's germline CDR1 is SGHNT and CDR2 YENEEA. J was trimmed by 0 bases and V by 5 bases; bases with no gene match: 6. The CDR3 extends over 15 amino acids. Here the CDR3 reads CASSPGGAVNTEAFF. CDR3 bases: TGTGCCAGCAGCCCAGGGGGGGCAGTGAACACTGAAGCTTTCTTT.

This chain links TRBV18 with TRBJ2-7, with D perhaps matching TRBD1 (6 bases). Trimming took 1 base from V and 6 from J, leaving 13 bases between them. This CDR3 is built from 14 residues. Germline lookup yields CDR1 KGHSH and CDR2 LQKENI. CDR3 loop: CASSPRQGLLEQYF. CDR3 nucleotide sequence: TGTGCCAGCTCACCACGTCAGGGGTTGCTCGAGCAGTACTTC.

This clone has only one observation. The chain links TRBV6-5 to TRBJ2-2, with a possible D match to TRBD2 (6 bases). The CDR3 loop spans 11 amino acids. Per the germline V gene, CDR1 is MNHEY and CDR2 is SVGAGI. Trimming pared 10 bases from V and 11 bases from J, leaving 14 bases between. The DNA for the CDR3 is TGTGCCACCCGGGACTTGAGTGAGCTGTTTTTT. It encodes CATRDLSELFF.

This chain links TRBV29-1 with TRBJ2-1; the D gene is possibly TRBD1 (5 bases). Germline V gene sequence: CDR1 SQVTM, CDR2 ANQGSEA. CDR3 length equals 13 residues. The germline V and J ends were trimmed by 6 bases and 6 bases, with 15 bases remaining between them. CDR3: CSVGDSAGNEQFF. Here the CDR3 DNA reads TGCAGCGTCGGAGACAGCGCCGGCAATGAGCAGTTCTTC.

The table lists this clone with a count of one. The V gene is TRBV2, the J gene TRBJ1-5; perhaps TRBD1 as D (6 bases). Per germline, CDR1 SNHLY and CDR2 FYNNEI. Trimming pared 7 bases from V and 0 bases from J, leaving 13 bases between. CDR3 size: 15 residues. The chain's CDR3 is CASTDRTYSNQPQHF. The CDR3 DNA reads TGTGCCAGCACCGACAGGACATATAGCAATCAGCCCCAGCATTTT.

This clone was seen a single time. As DNA, the CDR3 is TGTGCCAGCAGTAAACCAGGGTGGTCGTATACGTACAATGAGCAGTTCTTC. Encoded protein: CASSKPGWSYTYNEQFF. The V gene is TRBV11-3, the J gene TRBJ2-1; D is perhaps TRBD1 (5 bases). The CDR3 has 17 amino acids. CDR1 is SGHNT, CDR2 YENEEA, per germline. The V gene lost 6 bases and the J gene lost 4 bases, with 22 bases spanning the gap.

This clone was seen a single time. The chain recombines TRBV9 with TRBJ2-5; 10 nucleotides align to TRBD2. The CDR3 contains 16 residues. Germline V lookup: CDR1 SGDLS, CDR2 YYNGEE. J was trimmed by 5 bases and V by 3 bases; bases with no gene match: 10. The CDR3, as DNA: TGTGCCAGCAGCGGAGGCCAAGCGGGAGGGGGGGAGACCCAGTACTTC. Its translation is CASSGGQAGGGETQYF.

This chain connects TRBV11-2 to TRBJ2-1; 8 nucleotides agree with TRBD2. The V gene end was trimmed by 5 bases and the J gene end by 1 base; junction bases not matched to a gene: 1. CDR3 length: 14 amino acids. CDR1 is SGHAT, CDR2 FQNNGV, per germline. The CDR3 is CASSRGGSYNEQFF. CDR3 bases: TGTGCCAGCAGCCGGGGGGGGTCCTACAATGAGCAGTTCTTC.

This clone ranks as medium-sized (0.01 to 0.1%). The gene calls are TRBV5-1 and TRBJ2-1; tentatively, D is TRBD1 (6 bases). Germline V gene sequence: CDR1 SGHRS, CDR2 YFSETQ. The V and J ends lost 6 bases and 0 bases respectively, with 10 bases between them. The CDR3 extends over 14 amino acids. CDR3 in amino acids: CASTDRSSYNEQFF. The DNA for the CDR3 is TGCGCCAGCACGGACAGAAGCTCCTACAATGAGCAGTTCTTC.

This clone showed up just a few times. The V and J genes are TRBV10-2 and TRBJ1-2; no clear D gene. V lost 7 bases, J lost 0 bases, and 12 bases lay in between. The germline V gene encodes CDR1 WSHSY and CDR2 SAAADI. The CDR3 is made up of 14 amino acids. DNA for the CDR3: TGCGCCAGCATAGGAACAGCGACTAACTATGGCTACACCTTC. It codes for CASIGTATNYGYTF.

The V and J genes are TRBV16 and TRBJ2-3, with D possibly TRBD1 on 6 matching bases. V was cut by 0 bases and J by 5 bases, with 9 bases left in between. Germline CDR1 KGHSY, CDR2 FQNENV. The CDR3 has 14 amino acids. The CDR3 region has the DNA TGTGCCAGCAGCCAATCCCAGGGACAAGATACGCAGTATTTT. This gives the protein CASSQSQGQDTQYF. Supplemented by reference TRBV16 and TRBJ2-3, the full variable domain reads GEEVAQTPKHLVRGEGQKAKLYCAPIKGHSYVFWYQQVLKNEFKFLISFQNENVFDETGMPKERFSAKCLPNSPCSLEIQATKLEDSAVYFCASSQSQGQDTQYFGPGTRLTVL.

The CDR3, as DNA: TGTGCCAGCAGCCAAACGGGGGGGAATGAGCAGTTCTTC. Its translation is CASSQTGGNEQFF. J is TRBJ2-1 and V is TRBV5-5, with 8 bases lining up with TRBD2. J gave up 7 bases and V 4 bases, and 4 bases lay outside the gene matches. Germline CDR1 is SGHKS and CDR2 is YYEKEE (reference sequence). The CDR3 has 13 residues.

The chain combines TRBV6-5 with TRBJ1-1; D is unresolved. CDR3 length equals 14 residues. V was pared by 5 bases and J by 3 bases, with 13 bases between. CDR1 MNHEY and CDR2 SVGAGI come from the germline V gene. This CDR3 is CASSRTGWDTEAFF. The CDR3 region has the DNA TGTGCCAGCAGTAGGACCGGGTGGGACACTGAAGCTTTCTTT.

This clone appeared a single time. This chain joins TRBV4-2 and TRBJ2-1, with D tentatively TRBD2 (5 bases). The V end lost 0 bases, the J end lost 10 bases, and 16 bases lay between the germline ends. The CDR3 is 15 amino acids. Germline CDR1 and CDR2: LGHNA and YNFKEQ. The CDR3 reads CASSQDLAVNAEQFF. The CDR3 nucleotides read TGTGCCAGCAGCCAAGATCTAGCCGTGAATGCGGAGCAGTTCTTC.

CDR3 region: CSAIFDSFSGNTIYF. CDR3 DNA sequence: TGCAGCGCCATTTTTGACAGCTTCTCTGGAAACACCATATATTTT. This chain joins TRBV29-1 and TRBJ1-3, with a tentative D call TRBD1 (5 bases). In germline, CDR1 is SQVTM, CDR2 ANQGSEA. The CDR3 loop spans 15 amino acids. V gave up 7 bases and J gave up 0 bases, with 16 bases separating them.

The chain couples TRBV6-5 to TRBJ1-1; D perhaps matches TRBD1 (5 bases). CDR1 MNHEY and CDR2 SVGAGI come from the germline V gene. Trimming shortened V by 0 bases and J by 2 bases, and 10 bases separated the two germline ends. The CDR3 has 15 amino acids. The CDR3 DNA sequence: TGTGCCAGCAGTTACTCCGGGACGGTAAACACTGAAGCTTTCTTT. It codes for CASSYSGTVNTEAFF.

Concerning this clone: The sample carries other DNA sequences with the same CDR3. The chain combines TRBV10-3 with TRBJ1-5; D not certain. The CDR3 has 15 amino acids. V was shortened by 0 bases and J by 2 bases, with 8 bases between the two germline ends. The germline V gene encodes CDR1 ENHRY and CDR2 SYGVKD. The CDR3 protein is CAISESEVGNQPQHF. CDR3 in DNA: TGTGCCATCAGTGAGTCGGAGGTGGGCAATCAGCCCCAGCATTTT.

The V call is TRBV6-1, the J call TRBJ1-1; 7 bases match TRBD1. V lost 8 bases, J lost 4 bases, and 7 bases stayed unmatched. Germline V gene sequence: CDR1 MNHNS, CDR2 SASEGT. CDR3 length equals 13 residues. CDR3: CASLQGMGTEAFF. The CDR3 DNA reads as TGTGCCAGCCTACAGGGGATGGGCACTGAAGCTTTCTTT.

The chain recombines TRBV11-2 with TRBJ2-1; 8 positions agree with TRBD2. Germline V lookup: CDR1 SGHAT, CDR2 FQNNGV. There are 15 residues in the CDR3. Trimming cost V 1 base and J 6 bases; bases outside gene matches: 5. CDR3 region: CASSLALGLVNEQFF. The CDR3 coding sequence is TGTGCCAGCAGCTTAGCGCTGGGACTAGTCAATGAGCAGTTCTTC.

The chain uses TRBV7-9 and TRBJ1-2; D remains unclear. This CDR3 spans 13 amino acids. Germline assignment: CDR1 SEHNR and CDR2 FQNEAQ (reference sequence). V lost 1 base to trimming and J lost 4 bases, with 7 bases between them. Written as DNA, the CDR3 is TGTGCCAGCAGCTTAGGGAACACCTATGGCTACACCTTC. This translates into CASSLGNTYGYTF.

The CDR3 sequence is CASSRGGLNTEAFF. In nucleotides, the CDR3 is TGCGCCAGCAGCCGAGGCGGTTTGAACACTGAAGCTTTCTTT. The gene calls are TRBV4-1 and TRBJ1-1; D unresolved. CDR1 MGHRA and CDR2 YSYEKL come from the germline V gene. Trimming removed 4 bases from V and 0 bases from J, with 9 bases in between. The CDR3 has 14 amino acids.

The chain links TRBV7-2 to TRBJ2-1; 9 bases map to TRBD1. The CDR3 is 18 amino acids. V trimming: 1 base; J trimming: 3 bases; junction bases outside the gene matches: 10. Per the germline V gene, CDR1 is SGHTA and CDR2 is FQGNSA. The CDR3 spells CASSLERTGARSYNEQFF. The CDR3 DNA is TGTGCCAGCAGCTTAGAACGGACAGGGGCGAGGAGCTACAATGAGCAGTTCTTC.

The chain joins TRBV29-1 to TRBJ2-2; D not certain. Trimming stripped 0 bases from V and 0 bases from J, with 11 bases between. CDR3 length: 16 amino acids. Germline assignment: CDR1 SQVTM and CDR2 ANQGSEA. In nucleotides, the CDR3 is TGCAGCGTTGAAGACTTGAAGGTTCCGAACACCGGGGAGCTGTTTTTT. Its protein product is CSVEDLKVPNTGELFF.

This rearrangement joins TRBV7-2 to TRBJ2-5; D unresolved. Trimming stripped 5 bases from V and 4 bases from J, with 5 bases between. Germline CDR1 SGHTA, CDR2 FQGNSA. This CDR3 has 11 residues. CDR3 sequence reads: CASSLTETQYF. The CDR3, as DNA: TGTGCCAGCAGCCTAACAGAGACCCAGTACTTC.